This T cell receptor (beta chain) was captured by sequencing in a study of cytomegalovirus exposure and HLA in healthy donors. Study in general: Genetic ancestry analysis placed 81% of the roughly 400 donors that were genotyped in the Caucasian-associated cluster. Study results and caveats: In presence/absence analyses, roughly uniform sequencing depth across donors was assumed. In a later analysis, compared with equally common non-associated chains, HLA-associated beta chains were more expanded.

In the PCR, 60 Vbeta and 13 Jbeta primers were used. This table comes from immunoSEQ multiplex PCR, and its TCRdb copy is limited to in-frame clones, with some not included. Among around 100,000 clones, around 84% were seen once, and the ten largest hold 2.1%. Germline lookup yields CDR1 MNHEY and CDR2 SVGAGI. The J segment lost 9 bases and the V segment lost 4 bases, leaving 6 bases of the junction unmatched. This CDR3 has 13 residues. Comments on this clone: The antigen is unknown.

The sequence was obtained from a young man in good health and CMV-seronegative. Sequencing was performed on PBMCs. This chain connects TRBV6-5 to TRBJ1-1, with 9 bases identical to TRBD1. Here the CDR3 DNA reads TGTGCCAGCAGTTTCCGGGGACAGGGACAAGCTTTCTTT. Its translation: CASSFRGQGQAFF.